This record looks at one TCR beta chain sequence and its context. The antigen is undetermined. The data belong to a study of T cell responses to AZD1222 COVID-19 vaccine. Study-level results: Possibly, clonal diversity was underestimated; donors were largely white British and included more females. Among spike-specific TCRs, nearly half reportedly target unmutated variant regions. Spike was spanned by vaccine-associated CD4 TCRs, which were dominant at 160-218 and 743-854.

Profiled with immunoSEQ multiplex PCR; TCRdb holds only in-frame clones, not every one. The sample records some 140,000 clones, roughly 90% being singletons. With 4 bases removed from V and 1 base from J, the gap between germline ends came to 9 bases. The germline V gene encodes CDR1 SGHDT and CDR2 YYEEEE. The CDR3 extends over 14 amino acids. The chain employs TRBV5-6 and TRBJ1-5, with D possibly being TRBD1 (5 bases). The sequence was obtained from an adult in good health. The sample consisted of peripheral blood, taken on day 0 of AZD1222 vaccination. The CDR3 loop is CASSAGGSNQPQHF. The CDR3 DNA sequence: TGTGCCAGCAGCGCCGGGGGGAGCAATCAGCCCCAGCATTTT.